This TCR beta chain was captured in a study of blood T cell repertoires in COVID-19. Study-level background: From the United States, Italy and Spain came samples of acute and convalescent COVID-19. Sources were T cells, B-cell-depleted T cells, or PBMCs; the material itself was cDNA or gDNA.

Individuals drawn from 24 US areas were roughly 18 to 89 years old. V dropped 5 bases and J dropped 0; count of bases not matched to a gene: 6. Germline-derived CDR1 and CDR2 are SGHAT and FQNNGV. CDR3 size: 15 residues. In the original workflow: Counts of nucleated cells, estimated from reference gene primer amplification, were obtained. Method: immunoSEQ multiplex PCR; TCRdb's copy keeps in-frame clones and lacks some. V, J and clone size reflect that table, while D and trimming were determined from the DNA. The data show fewer than 450,000 clones, with 70% to 90% seen just once and more than 1% held by the top ten.

The chain combines TRBV11-2 with TRBJ1-2, with 7 nucleotides matching TRBD1. What was sequenced was PBMCs or T cells enriched from blood (not recorded which). This clonotype was sampled from a woman aged 18-29 years who had recovered from COVID-19. The CDR3 DNA reads TGTGCCAGCAGCCTGGGGGACAGTACTAACTATGGCTACACCTTC. It is translated as CASSLGDSTNYGYTF.